The 15 T cell receptor beta chains reported below all come from one sample, sequenced in a study of human T cells and chemical hapten exposure. TCRdb reanalysed the RACE reads using MiXCR and keeps one entry per CDR3 protein. Of 43,000 or so distinct CDR3 sequences listed, roughly 4% are singletons. Described time point: healthy volunteer bleed at 2 weeks. The authors' total RNA extraction used unfractionated whole blood. Material for sequencing was whole blood. The receptors shown here come from a female donor in good health. Some clones in this sample may be carry-over from other donors' samples.

Points on this clonotype: It may be a read error: a sequence one base away is much more abundant. Because the CDR3 is missing its conserved closing phenylalanine or tryptophan, this is likely a read error. The chain employs TRBV2 and TRBJ1-4; no reliable D call. Trimming removed 2 bases from V and 9 bases from J, with 10 bases in between. There are 13 residues in the CDR3. The germline gives CDR1 SNHLY, CDR2 FYNNEI. This chain's CDR3 is CASSEFRNQKLFL. The CDR3 DNA is TGTGCCAGCAGTGAATTTAGAAATCAAAAACTGTTTCTT.

This clonotype was counted ten times or more. This chain links TRBV27 with TRBJ2-7; 7 bases align to TRBD2. V was clipped by 7 bases and J by 6 bases; unmatched bases: 12. CDR1 is MNHEY and CDR2 is SMNVEV in the germline V gene (reference sequence). The CDR3 runs to 14 residues. The CDR3 here is CASTPWGGKAEQYF. CDR3 nucleotides: TGTGCCAGCACCCCGTGGGGGGGGAAGGCCGAGCAGTACTTC.

In its sample, this clonotype was seen many times. V and J are TRBV7-2 and TRBJ2-7, with 13 bases fitting TRBD2. Germline V lookup: CDR1 SGHTA, CDR2 FQGNSA. Unmatched junction bases numbered 7, after V lost 5 bases and J lost 0 bases. There are 17 residues in the CDR3. CDR3 coding DNA: TGTGCCAGCAGCAGGACTAGCGGGGGAAGGAGCTCCTACGAGCAGTACTTC. Translation gives CASSRTSGGRSSYEQYF.

A few counts support this clonotype. The CDR3 DNA follows: TGTGCCAGCAGCTTAACAGGGGAGGATCAGCCCCAGCATTTT. It encodes CASSLTGEDQPQHF. The chain employs TRBV11-2 and TRBJ1-5; the match to TRBD1 covers 7 bases. Trimming took 2 bases from V and 5 from J; bases not matched to a gene: 3. Germline CDR1 and CDR2: SGHAT and FQNNGV. This CDR3 is 14 amino acids long.

This clonotype was seen repeatedly, ten times or more. V and J are TRBV5-1 and TRBJ1-6, with TRBD1 matching 9 bases. This CDR3 comprises 15 residues. CDR1 and CDR2 from the germline V gene are SGHRS and YFSETQ. The V segment lost 3 bases and the J segment 7 bases; nucleotides outside the gene matches: 5. The CDR3 region is CASSSTGGVNSPLHF. The CDR3 coding sequence is TGCGCCAGCAGCTCCACAGGGGGCGTAAATTCACCCCTCCACTTT.

The sample holds many counts of this clonotype. The chain has TRBV3-1 and TRBJ1-5, with D uncertain. Germline V gives CDR1 LGHDT, CDR2 YNNKEL (reference sequence). This CDR3 is 13 amino acids long. V was pared by 1 base and J by 7 bases, with 8 bases between. The CDR3 DNA is TGTGCCAGCAGCCAAGGTCAGATCCAGCCCCAGCATTTT. This translates into CASSQGQIQPQHF.

The rearrangement links TRBV3-1 to TRBJ2-2; D unclear. The CDR3 runs to 14 residues. V lost 0 bases to trimming and J lost 6 bases, with 8 bases between them. Per the germline V gene, CDR1 is LGHDT and CDR2 is YNNKEL (reference sequence). CDR3 in amino acids: CASSQDLGAGELFF. The CDR3 DNA reads TGTGCCAGCAGCCAAGATCTAGGTGCCGGGGAGCTGTTTTTT.

This clonotype has more than one count but fewer than ten. This chain joins TRBV28 and TRBJ2-7, with 11 bases aligning to TRBD1. The CDR3 contains 14 residues. The germline CDR1 and CDR2 sequences are MDHEN and SYDVKM. The V segment lost 6 bases and the J segment 0 bases; nucleotides outside the gene matches: 1. CDR3 nucleotides: TGTGCCAGCAGCGGACAGGGGGCCTCCTACGAGCAGTACTTC. This gives the protein CASSGQGASYEQYF.

This clonotype was counted ten times or more. This chain links TRBV20-1 with TRBJ2-7; D is possibly TRBD2 (6 bases). From germline, CDR1 is DFQATT and CDR2 SNEGSKA (reference sequence). Trimming took off 3 bases at V and 3 bases at J, with 21 bases between the two ends. This CDR3 region has 16 residues. The CDR3 sequence is CSARGSRETTDYEQYF. Written as DNA, the CDR3 is TGCAGTGCTAGGGGGAGTCGGGAGACGACGGACTACGAGCAGTACTTC.

This clonotype was observed many times. The CDR3 nucleotides read TGTGCCAGCAGCTCCGTAGCGGGGCAGGGGGAAAAACTGTTTTTT. Protein product: CASSSVAGQGEKLFF. The chain links TRBV4-2 to TRBJ1-4, with D maybe TRBD1 (6 bases). Looked up from germline, CDR1 is LGHNA and CDR2 is YNFKEQ. The V gene lost 5 bases and the J gene lost 8 bases, with 18 bases spanning the gap. CDR3 length: 15 amino acids.

This clonotype showed up many times. The chain is built from TRBV7-3 and TRBJ1-1; weak D call: TRBD1 (6 bases). Germline V gives CDR1 SGHTA, CDR2 FQGTGA. V gave up 3 bases and J gave up 8 bases, with 13 bases separating them. The CDR3 consists of 13 residues. CDR3 in amino acids: CASSFGGGSEAFF. The CDR3 bases are TGTGCCAGCAGCTTCGGAGGGGGTTCAGAAGCTTTCTTT.

J is TRBJ2-7 and V is TRBV6-2 or TRBV6-3; 11 bases line up with TRBD2. CDR1 and CDR2 from the germline V gene are MNHEY and SVGEGT. The CDR3 is 15 residues long. V shed 6 bases and J 3 bases; nucleotides not matched to a gene: 7. CDR3 loop: CASSSTSGGRYEQYF. The DNA of the CDR3 is TGTGCCAGCAGCTCCACTAGCGGGGGCCGCTACGAGCAGTACTTC.

This clonotype was counted ten times or more. The J gene is TRBJ2-1, the V gene TRBV18; no firm D call. The CDR3 contains 12 residues. Trimming took 1 base from V and 7 from J, leaving 5 bases between them. The V gene's germline CDR1 is KGHSH and CDR2 LQKENI. This CDR3 reads CASSPLGNEQFF. CDR3 coding DNA: TGTGCCAGCTCACCACTCGGTAATGAGCAGTTCTTC.

This clonotype was counted many times. The J gene is TRBJ2-3, the V gene TRBV20-1; no clear D gene. The ends were cut back, 3 bases at V and 6 bases at J, with 7 bases in the middle. CDR1 and CDR2 (germline): DFQATT, SNEGSKA (reference sequence). There are 11 residues in the CDR3. CDR3 DNA: TGCAGTGCTAGCGAACCGGATACGCAGTATTTT. It translates to CSASEPDTQYF.

This clonotype was observed many times. In DNA, the CDR3 is TGTGCCAGCAGCTTATACGGGCAGGGGAATTCACCCCTCCACTTT. It translates to CASSLYGQGNSPLHF. The chain recombines TRBV7-3 with TRBJ1-6, with D maybe TRBD1 (6 bases). The ends were cut back, 2 bases at V and 7 bases at J, with 12 bases in the middle. Germline CDR1 SGHTA, CDR2 FQGTGA. The CDR3 covers 15 residues. The complete variable domain, with remaining parts taken from reference TRBV7-3 and TRBJ1-6, reads GAGVSQTPSNKVTEKGKYVELRCDPISGHTALYWYRQSLGQGPEFLIYFQGTGAADDSGLPNDRFFAVRPEGSVSTLKIQRTERGDSAVYLCASSLYGQGNSPLHFGNGTRLTVT.